Below, one TCR beta chain is given with its context. Only in-frame clones appear in the TCRdb table, and some are missing; sequencing was by immunoSEQ multiplex PCR. This repertoire shows 60,000 to 80,000 clones, 80% to 90% found once; its top ten account for 18%. This record comes from a study of blood T cell repertoires in COVID-19. Study context: Acute and convalescent COVID-19 specimens originated in the United States, Italy and Spain.

Patients of the Seattle cohort, enrolled during active infection, were followed longitudinally. The CDR3 covers 15 residues. Germline V lookup: CDR1 SGDLS, CDR2 YYNGEE. Trimming shortened V by 0 bases and J by 8 bases, and 14 bases separated the two germline ends. The rearrangement links TRBV9 to TRBJ2-2; D ambiguous. The clonotype was recovered from a woman aged 55-70 years with COVID-19, enrolled during active disease. Specimen: peripheral blood. The CDR3 DNA sequence: TGTGCCAGCAGCGTAGTGGGCTACCCTCAGGGGGAGCTGTTTTTT. This translates into CASSVVGYPQGELFF.